These 19 T cell receptor beta chains were all obtained from the same sample, sequenced in a study of OX40 agonist ivuxolimab in advanced cancers. Method: immunoSEQ multiplex PCR; TCRdb's copy keeps in-frame clones and lacks some. Among tens of thousands of clones listed, approximately 81% were seen once. The material was CD4+ or CD8+ T cells sorted from blood, obtained in a trial of the OX40 agonist ivuxolimab. These receptors were taken from an adult with an advanced solid tumor such as melanoma, head and neck, liver or kidney cancer.

CDR3 DNA sequence: TGTGCCACCAGGGACAGGGCGTTGATGAACACTGAAGCTTTCTTT. It translates to CATRDRALMNTEAFF. The chain is built from TRBV15 and TRBJ1-1; 8 bases agree with TRBD1. The CDR3 has 15 residues. Losses at the gene ends were 6 bases for V and 0 bases for J; bases not matched to a gene: 6. Germline V CDR1 and CDR2: LNHNV, YYDKDF (reference sequence). The whole variable domain, remainder taken from reference TRBV15 and TRBJ1-1, is DAMVIQNPRYQVTQFGKPVTLSCSQTLNHNVMYWYQQKSSQAPKLLFHYYDKDFNNEADTPDNFQSRRPNTSFCFLDIRSPGLGDTAMYLCATRDRALMNTEAFFGQGTRLTVV.

The chain joins TRBV9 to TRBJ2-3; D is possibly TRBD1 or TRBD2 (5 bases each). The V gene lost 3 bases and the J gene lost 3 bases, with 14 bases spanning the gap. CDR1 is SGDLS, CDR2 YYNGEE, per germline. This CDR3 contains 15 residues. This chain's CDR3 is CASSANLGETDTQYF. The CDR3 DNA follows: TGTGCCAGCAGCGCTAATCTGGGGGAAACAGATACGCAGTATTTT.

The chain employs TRBV27 and TRBJ1-2; possibly TRBD1 for D (5 bases). Germline CDR1 is MNHEY and CDR2 is SMNVEV (reference sequence). The germline V and J ends were trimmed by 3 bases and 6 bases, with 11 bases remaining between them. The CDR3 covers 13 residues. CDR3 nucleotides: TGTGCCAGCAGTTTGATGGGGCTTGATGGCTACACCTTC. It specifies CASSLMGLDGYTF.

V usage is TRBV5-6 and J usage is TRBJ1-2; 7 nucleotides line up with TRBD1. Looked up from germline, CDR1 is SGHDT and CDR2 is YYEEEE. V shed 3 bases, J shed 3 bases, and the junction held 2 bases outside the gene matches. The CDR3 is made up of 13 amino acids. The CDR3 loop is CASSSDRDYGYTF. DNA for the CDR3: TGTGCCAGCAGCTCCGACAGGGACTATGGCTACACCTTC. Complete variable domain (other parts from reference TRBV5-6 and TRBJ1-2): DAGVTQSPTHLIKTRGQQVTLRCSPKSGHDTVSWYQQALGQGPQFIFQYYEEEERQRGNFPDRFSGHQFPNYSSELNVNALLLGDSALYLCASSSDRDYGYTFGSGTRLTVV.

The J gene is TRBJ2-7, the V gene TRBV4-1; perhaps TRBD1 as D (5 bases). Germline V gene data show CDR1 as MGHRA and CDR2 as YSYEKL. Trimming cost V 4 bases and J 3 bases, with 16 bases left between them. The CDR3 is 15 amino acids. The CDR3 here is CASSPPDSPYYEQYF. In DNA, the CDR3 is TGCGCCAGCAGCCCTCCTGACAGTCCATACTACGAGCAGTACTTC.

V is TRBV4-3 and J is TRBJ1-2; D gene uncertain. The V end lost 3 bases, the J end lost 7 bases, and 21 bases lay between the germline ends. The germline V gene has CDR1 LGHNA and CDR2 YSLEER. CDR3 length: 16 amino acids. The CDR3 loop reads CASSHGRASYTSGYTF. The CDR3 bases are TGCGCCAGCAGCCACGGGAGGGCCAGTTATACCTCTGGCTACACCTTC.

V and J are TRBV11-2 and TRBJ1-1; possibly TRBD1 for D (5 bases). The germline V and J ends were trimmed by 1 base and 10 bases, with 13 bases remaining between them. Germline-derived CDR1 and CDR2 are SGHAT and FQNNGV. The CDR3 length is 13 residues. CDR3 DNA sequence: TGTGCCAGCAGCTTAGGGGGGGAGGTGCCAGCTTTCTTT. It encodes CASSLGGEVPAFF.

This chain uses TRBV5-6 with TRBJ2-7; perhaps D is TRBD1 or TRBD2 (5 bases each). The V end was cut by 0 bases, the J end by 2 bases, with 12 bases between. Germline V gene data show CDR1 as SGHDT and CDR2 as YYEEEE. This CDR3 contains 15 residues. CDR3 nucleotides: TGTGCCAGCAGCTTGGGAGTGCAGGGACCCTACGAGCAGTACTTC. This codes for CASSLGVQGPYEQYF.

J is TRBJ1-5 and V is TRBV5-1, with D possibly being TRBD1 (6 bases). The CDR3 length is 13 residues. CDR1 is SGHRS, CDR2 YFSETQ, per germline. V lost 3 bases to trimming and J lost 5 bases, with 9 bases between them. The DNA of the CDR3 is TGCGCCAGCAGCTCGGAGGGGGATCAGCCCCAGCATTTT. Amino acid sequence: CASSSEGDQPQHF.

The CDR3 bases are TGTGCCAGCAGCACGGGACAGGGGCTTAATTCACCCCTCCACTTT. It is translated as CASSTGQGLNSPLHF. This sequence joins TRBV6-6 and TRBJ1-6; TRBD1 matches 10 bases. The CDR3 covers 15 residues. From germline, CDR1 is MNHNY and CDR2 SVGAGI (reference sequence). Losses at the gene ends were 6 bases for V and 6 bases for J; bases not matched to a gene: 5.

The CDR3 sequence is CASSEGAGLAWPQHF. DNA for the CDR3: TGTGCCAGCAGTGAAGGAGCAGGGTTGGCTTGGCCCCAGCATTTT. V is TRBV2 and J is TRBJ1-5; tentatively, D is TRBD1 (5 bases). The CDR3 length is 15 residues. Trimming removed 1 base at V and 9 bases at J, with 16 bases between. Germline V gene sequence: CDR1 SNHLY, CDR2 FYNNEI.

This clone was seen only once. The chain uses TRBV2 and TRBJ1-1; D unresolved. The CDR3 runs 17 residues. V shed 3 bases and J shed 1 base, with 18 bases lying between them. The V gene's germline CDR1 is SNHLY and CDR2 FYNNEI. The CDR3 nucleotides read TGTGCCAGCAGTGATCAGTACAACCTTAACCCGAACACTGAAGCTTTCTTT. Encoded protein: CASSDQYNLNPNTEAFF.

The J gene is TRBJ1-2, the V gene TRBV14; D is uncertain. The V and J ends lost 4 bases and 3 bases respectively, with 15 bases between them. This CDR3 region has 15 residues. In germline, CDR1 is SGHDN, CDR2 FVKESK. The CDR3 region has the DNA TGTGCCAGCAGCCCCCGTCTAGCCGGGGACTATGGCTACACCTTC. It encodes CASSPRLAGDYGYTF.

The V call is TRBV19, the J call TRBJ2-1, with TRBD2 identical over 8 bases. The CDR3 loop spans 13 amino acids. Germline CDR1 LNHDA, CDR2 SQIVND (reference sequence). The V gene end was trimmed by 7 bases and the J gene end by 14 bases; junction bases not matched to a gene: 13. This chain's CDR3 is CASTPMAGGAEFF. Here the CDR3 DNA reads TGTGCCAGTACCCCCATGGCCGGGGGGGCCGAGTTCTTC.

This clone is judged medium-sized. This chain joins TRBV6-5 and TRBJ2-7; 7 bases are a match to TRBD1. Germline CDR1 reads MNHEY; CDR2 reads SVGAGI. The CDR3 runs to 14 residues. The J segment lost 7 bases and the V segment lost 0 bases, leaving 6 bases of the junction unmatched. The CDR3 protein is CASSYSSPTGEQYF. CDR3 in DNA: TGTGCCAGCAGTTACTCGAGCCCGACAGGGGAGCAGTACTTC.

The chain recombines TRBV25-1 with TRBJ2-3, with 7 bases identical to TRBD1. After removal of 8 bases from V and 0 bases from J, the junction contained 2 bases not matched to a gene. Germline V gene data show CDR1 as MGHDK and CDR2 as SYGVNS. The CDR3 sequence is 13 residues long. This CDR3 reads CASRQGSTDTQYF. CDR3 in DNA: TGTGCCAGCCGACAGGGCAGCACAGATACGCAGTATTTT.

The gene calls are TRBV9 and TRBJ1-4; perhaps TRBD1 as D (6 bases). Trimming removed 4 bases at V and 8 bases at J, with 18 bases between. CDR3 size: 15 residues. The germline V gene has CDR1 SGDLS and CDR2 YYNGEE. CDR3 region: CASSPGEQGNEKLFF. The CDR3, as DNA: TGTGCCAGCAGCCCGGGGGAGCAGGGGAACGAAAAACTGTTTTTT.

V and J are TRBV4-1 and TRBJ1-3; D is unclear. Trimming shortened V by 1 base and J by 1 base, and 8 bases separated the two germline ends. This CDR3 comprises 15 residues. Per germline, CDR1 MGHRA and CDR2 YSYEKL. The CDR3 bases are TGCGCCAGCAGCCAAGTAGAGCTTTCTGGAAACACCATATATTTT. It translates to CASSQVELSGNTIYF.

This chain uses TRBV27 with TRBJ2-5, with no clear D. Germline V gene data show CDR1 as MNHEY and CDR2 as SMNVEV (reference sequence). Trimming stripped 3 bases from V and 5 bases from J, with 13 bases between. The length of the CDR3 is 14 residues. The CDR3 nucleotides are TGTGCCAGCAGTTTTCAGGCTGGATGGGAGACCCAGTACTTC. It codes for CASSFQAGWETQYF.